One TCR beta chain is described in this entry. Its antigen remains unknown. The entry originates in a study of T cell responses to AZD1222 COVID-19 vaccine. Study information: Second-dose timings of about 4 or about 12 weeks were pooled. Findings and limits, study-wide: The repertoires were collected only after the peak T cell response. Reportedly, nearly half of unique spike TCRs recognized epitopes outside B.1.351/B.1.1.7 mutations. The donor group comprised mostly white British people and more females; the analysis possibly underestimated clonal diversity.

Method: immunoSEQ multiplex PCR; TCRdb's copy keeps in-frame clones and lacks some. This table has more than 100,000 clones, over 80% appearing once. There are 15 residues in the CDR3. Germline V gene sequence: CDR1 MNHNS, CDR2 SASEGT. The V and J ends lost 5 bases and 6 bases, in that order; junction bases with no gene match: 6. The sample here was peripheral blood, taken on day 0 of AZD1222 vaccination. This chain links TRBV6-1 with TRBJ1-6; 8 positions agree with TRBD1. This receptor was taken from an adult in good health. In DNA, the CDR3 is TGTGCCAGCAGTACCGCCACAGGGGGTAATTCACCCCTCCACTTT. Its translation: CASSTATGGNSPLHF.